This T cell receptor (beta chain) came from a study of response to subunit inactivated influenza vaccine. TCRdb passed the RT-PCR reads through MiXCR, listing each CDR3 protein once. The sample yields over 150,000 distinct CDR3 sequences, about an eighth seen once. Germline-derived CDR1 and CDR2 are WNHNN and SYGVQD (reference sequence). The CDR3 contains 17 residues. Trimming removed 0 bases from V and 8 bases from J; junction bases left unmatched: 11. This clonotype originated in a man aged 50-60 years who received an inactivated influenza vaccine. The sequencing used CD8+ T cells sorted from PBMCs, collected approximately 5 days after vaccination. The chain is built from TRBV10-1 and TRBJ2-1, with 9 bases identical to TRBD2. The CDR3 here is CASSESGFGGGAHEQFF. The CDR3 coding sequence is TGCGCCAGCAGTGAGTCTGGCTTTGGCGGGGGGGCCCATGAGCAGTTCTTC.